The present entry profiles one T cell receptor beta chain with its context. The data derive from a study of blood T cell repertoires in COVID-19. Generated by immunoSEQ multiplex PCR, the TCRdb table keeps only in-frame clones and is missing some. Of 400,000 to 450,000 clones in the sample, around 89% were seen once. The CDR3 is 13 amino acids. Per the germline V gene, CDR1 is SGHRS and CDR2 is YFSETQ. V lost 0 bases and J 10 bases, leaving 8 bases between the germline ends. Sequencing was done on a sample of peripheral blood. The V call is TRBV5-1, the J call TRBJ1-6; unclear D gene. This TCR was sampled from a woman aged 50 to 60 with COVID-19, enrolled during active disease. The CDR3 DNA sequence: TGCGCCAGCAGCTTGGGAGGGAGATCACCCCTCCACTTT. The encoded protein is CASSLGGRSPLHF.